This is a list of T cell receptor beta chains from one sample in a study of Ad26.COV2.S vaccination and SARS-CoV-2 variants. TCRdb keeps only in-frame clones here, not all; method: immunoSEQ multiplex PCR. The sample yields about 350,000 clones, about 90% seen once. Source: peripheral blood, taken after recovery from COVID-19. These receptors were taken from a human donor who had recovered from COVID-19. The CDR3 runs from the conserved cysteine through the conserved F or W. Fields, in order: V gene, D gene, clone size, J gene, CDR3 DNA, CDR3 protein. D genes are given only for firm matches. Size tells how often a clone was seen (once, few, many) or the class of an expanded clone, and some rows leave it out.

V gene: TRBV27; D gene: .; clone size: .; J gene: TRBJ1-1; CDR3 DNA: TGTGCCAGCAGTTTAGGGTTTGGGGGGGGAACTGAAGCTTTCTTT; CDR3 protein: CASSLGFGGGTEAFF
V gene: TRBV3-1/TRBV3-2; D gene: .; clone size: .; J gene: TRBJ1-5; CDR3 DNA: TGTGCCAGCAGCCAAAACGTTGTCGGGGCTTCCAATCAGCCCCAGCATTTT; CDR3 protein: CASSQNVVGASNQPQHF
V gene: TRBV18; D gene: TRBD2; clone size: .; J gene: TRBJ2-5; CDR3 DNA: TGTGCCAGCTCACCAATGGGCGGGGGAAGAGAGACCCAGTACTTC; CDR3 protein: CASSPMGGGRETQYF
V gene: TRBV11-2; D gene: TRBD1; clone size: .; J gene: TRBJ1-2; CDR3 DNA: TGTGCCAGCAGCCTTCGACAGGGAAACTACTATGGCTACACCTTC; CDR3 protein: CASSLRQGNYYGYTF
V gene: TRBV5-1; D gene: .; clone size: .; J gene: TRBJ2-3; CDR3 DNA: TGCGCCAGCAGCCAGGCTCATGCGGGCCAGGGCACAGATACGCAGTATTTT; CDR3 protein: CASSQAHAGQGTDTQYF
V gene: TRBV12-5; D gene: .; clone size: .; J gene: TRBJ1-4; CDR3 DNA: TGTGCTAGTGGTTTGGGGACGGCAACTAATGAAAAACTGTTTTTT; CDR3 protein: CASGLGTATNEKLFF
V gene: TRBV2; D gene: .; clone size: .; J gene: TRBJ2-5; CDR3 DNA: TGTGCCAGCAGGGCTGGGCCCGAAGGGACCCAGTACTTC; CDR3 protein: CASRAGPEGTQYF
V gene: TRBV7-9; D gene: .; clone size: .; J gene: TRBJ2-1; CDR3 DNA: TGTGCCAGCAGCAAGGGGGACTACCGACGCTCCTACAATGAGCAGTTCTTC; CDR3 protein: CASSKGDYRRSYNEQFF
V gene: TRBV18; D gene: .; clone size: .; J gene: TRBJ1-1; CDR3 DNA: TGTGCCAGCTCACCTAACAGAGCTGAAGCTTTCTTT; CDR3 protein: CASSPNRAEAFF
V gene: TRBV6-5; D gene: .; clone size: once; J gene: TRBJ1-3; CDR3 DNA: TGTGCCAGCAGTTACTCCGACAGCTCTGGAAACACCATATATTTT; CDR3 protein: CASSYSDSSGNTIYF
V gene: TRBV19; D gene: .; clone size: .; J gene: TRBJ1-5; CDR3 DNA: TGTGCCAGTAGTATAGGGGGGGAACAGCCCCAGCATTTT; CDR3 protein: CASSIGGEQPQHF
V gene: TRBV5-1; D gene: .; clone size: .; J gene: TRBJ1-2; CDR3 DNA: TGCGCCAGCAGCTTTTATGGACAGACCGACTATGGCTACACCTTC; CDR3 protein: CASSFYGQTDYGYTF
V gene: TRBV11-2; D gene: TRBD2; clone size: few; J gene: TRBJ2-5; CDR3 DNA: TGTGCCAGCAGCTTAGATATCGGACTAGCGGGTAGAGAGACCCAGTACTTC; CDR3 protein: CASSLDIGLAGRETQYF
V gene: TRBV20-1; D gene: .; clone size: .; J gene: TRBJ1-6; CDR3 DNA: TGCAGTGCTAGTCTGTCGGACGGAAATTCACCCCTCCACTTT; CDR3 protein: CSASLSDGNSPLHF
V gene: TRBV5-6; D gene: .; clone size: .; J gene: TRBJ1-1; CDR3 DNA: TGTGCCAGCAGCTTTTGGCCGGGGATGAACACTGAAGCTTTCTTT; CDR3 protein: CASSFWPGMNTEAFF
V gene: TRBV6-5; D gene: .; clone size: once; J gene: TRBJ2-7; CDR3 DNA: TGTGCCAGCAGTAGGGGTGCCGGCTACGAGCAGTACTTC; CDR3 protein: CASSRGAGYEQYF
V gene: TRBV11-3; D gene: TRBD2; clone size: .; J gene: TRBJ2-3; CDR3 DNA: TGTGCCAGCAGCCCAGGGCAGCGGGGGAGTGCAGATACGCAGTATTTT; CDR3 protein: CASSPGQRGSADTQYF
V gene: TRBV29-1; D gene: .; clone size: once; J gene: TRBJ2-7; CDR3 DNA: TGCAGCGTTGGTGAGACAACAGTTTCCTACGAGCAGTACTTC; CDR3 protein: CSVGETTVSYEQYF
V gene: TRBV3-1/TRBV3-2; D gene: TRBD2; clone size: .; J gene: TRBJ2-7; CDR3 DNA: TGTGCCAGCCCCGGGTACCCCGTGCCTAGCGGGGGGTCAATCCACCTACGAAAGCAGTACTTC; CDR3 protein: CASPGYPVPSGGSIHLRKQYF
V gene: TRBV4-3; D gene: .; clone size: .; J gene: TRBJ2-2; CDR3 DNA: TGCGCCAGCAGCCAAACAGCGGGTGCTGAACGTACCGGGGAGCTGTTTTTT; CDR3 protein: CASSQTAGAERTGELFF
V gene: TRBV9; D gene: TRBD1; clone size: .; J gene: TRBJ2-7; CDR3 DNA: TGTGCCAGCAGCGTGGGGGGGACAGGGGCCTACGAGCAGTACTTC; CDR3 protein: CASSVGGTGAYEQYF
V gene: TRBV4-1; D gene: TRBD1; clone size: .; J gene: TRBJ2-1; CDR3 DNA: TGCGCCAGCAGCCTGGGACAGGGAGGGAATGAGCAGTTCTTC; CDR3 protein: CASSLGQGGNEQFF
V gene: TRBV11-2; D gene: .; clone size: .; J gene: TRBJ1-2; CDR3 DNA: TGTGCCAGCAGCCCTTACAGGACTAACTATGGCTACACCTTC; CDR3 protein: CASSPYRTNYGYTF
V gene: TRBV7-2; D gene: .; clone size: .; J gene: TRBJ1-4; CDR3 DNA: TGTGCCAGCAGCCGTCTTTCTGCTAATGAAAAACTGTTTTTT; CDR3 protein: CASSRLSANEKLFF
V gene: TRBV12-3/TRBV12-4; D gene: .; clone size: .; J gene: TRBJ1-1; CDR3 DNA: TGTGCCAGCAGTTTCCAGGTGGTGGAAGCTTTCTTT; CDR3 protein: CASSFQVVEAFF
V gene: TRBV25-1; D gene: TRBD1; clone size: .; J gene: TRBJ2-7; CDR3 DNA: TGTGCCAGCAGTGAATATGGGCGGACAGGGCAAGCCTCCTACGAGCAGTACTTC; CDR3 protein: CASSEYGRTGQASYEQYF
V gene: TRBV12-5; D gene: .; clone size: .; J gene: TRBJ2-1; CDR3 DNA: TGTGCTAGTGGTCCCCCCGACAGGAGCTCCTACAATGAGCAGTTCTTC; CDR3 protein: CASGPPDRSSYNEQFF
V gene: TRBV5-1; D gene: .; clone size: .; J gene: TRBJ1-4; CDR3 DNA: TGCGCCAGCAGCAAGGAGGCGGCCTCTGCTGAAAAACTGTTTTTT; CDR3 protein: CASSKEAASAEKLFF
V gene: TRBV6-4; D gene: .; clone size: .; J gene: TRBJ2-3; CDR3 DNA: TGTGCCAGCAGTGACTCTAGAGGAAATACGCAGTATTTT; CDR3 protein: CASSDSRGNTQYF
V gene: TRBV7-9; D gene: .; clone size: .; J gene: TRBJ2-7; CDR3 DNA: TGTGCCAGCAGCTCCGGACTCTCAAGGGGGGTTTACGAGCAGTACTTC; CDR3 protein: CASSSGLSRGVYEQYF
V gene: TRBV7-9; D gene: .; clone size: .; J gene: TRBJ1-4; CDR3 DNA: TGTGCCAGCAGCTTATCGACCCACAACCAGGGTTGGGGACTAGAAAAACTGTTTTTT; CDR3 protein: CASSLSTHNQGWGLEKLFF
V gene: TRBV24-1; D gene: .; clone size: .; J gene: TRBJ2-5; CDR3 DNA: TGTGCCACCAGTGGCCCTAACCAAGAGACCCAGTACTTC; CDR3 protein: CATSGPNQETQYF
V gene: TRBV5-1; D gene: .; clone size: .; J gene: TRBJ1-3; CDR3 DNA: TGCGCCAGCAGCTCCTCGGGACTGCCCTCTGGAAACACCATATATTTT; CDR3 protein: CASSSSGLPSGNTIYF
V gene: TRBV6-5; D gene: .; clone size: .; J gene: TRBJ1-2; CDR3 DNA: TGTGCCAGCAGCGTCGGGTCTTATGGCTACACCTTC; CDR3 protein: CASSVGSYGYTF
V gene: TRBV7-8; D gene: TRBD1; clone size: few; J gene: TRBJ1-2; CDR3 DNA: TGTGCCAGCAGCCTCTTGGGGGGGACAGGGAGAGGACATGGCTACACCTTC; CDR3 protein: CASSLLGGTGRGHGYTF
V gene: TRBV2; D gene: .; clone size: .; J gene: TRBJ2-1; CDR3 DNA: TGTGCCAGCAGAGACACGGGACGGGAGCAGTTCTTC; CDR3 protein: CASRDTGREQFF
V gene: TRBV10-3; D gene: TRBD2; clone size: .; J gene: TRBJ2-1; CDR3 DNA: TGTGCCATCAGTGGTAGCGGGGGGCCGGCAGACAATGAGCAGTTCTTC; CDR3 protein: CAISGSGGPADNEQFF
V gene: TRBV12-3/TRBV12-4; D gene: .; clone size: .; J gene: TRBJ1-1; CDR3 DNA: TGTGCCAGCAGTTCCCCGGTGGGCACTGAAGCTTTCTTT; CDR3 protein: CASSSPVGTEAFF
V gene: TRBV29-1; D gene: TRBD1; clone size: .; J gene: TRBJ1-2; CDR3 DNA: TGCAGCGCTATCAGACAGGGGGGGGCCTATGGCTACACCTTC; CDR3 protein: CSAIRQGGAYGYTF
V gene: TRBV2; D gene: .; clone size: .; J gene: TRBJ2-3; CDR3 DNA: TGTGCCAGCAGTCGAACAGGGTATTCAGATACGCAGTATTTT; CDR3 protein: CASSRTGYSDTQYF
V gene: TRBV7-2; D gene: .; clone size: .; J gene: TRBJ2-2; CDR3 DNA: TGTGCCAGCAGCCGGAGGGACAGCCTGAACACCGGGGAGCTGTTTTTT; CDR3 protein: CASSRRDSLNTGELFF
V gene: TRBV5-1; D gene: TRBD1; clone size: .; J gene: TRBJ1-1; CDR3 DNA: TGCGCCAGCAGCTGGACAGGGGTTGAAGCTTTCTTT; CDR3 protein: CASSWTGVEAFF
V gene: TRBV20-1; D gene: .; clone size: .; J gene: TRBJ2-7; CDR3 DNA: TGCAGTGCTAGCGCGGGGCCCGAGCAGTACTTC; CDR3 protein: CSASAGPEQYF
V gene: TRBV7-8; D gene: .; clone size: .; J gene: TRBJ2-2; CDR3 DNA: TGTGCCAGCAGCTTTCGGGCCGGGGAGCTGTTTTTT; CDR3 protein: CASSFRAGELFF